The 9 T cell receptor beta chains listed next were all sequenced from one sample in a study of blood T cells in healthy people across ages. Primers used in a second PCR of roughly 7 to 12 cycles were a sample-barcoded 5' primer and a J-beta primer mix. TCRdb called the 5' RACE reads again in MiXCR, with one record for every CDR3 protein. The sample comprises 1.5 million to 2 million distinct CDR3 sequences, roughly 43% of which are singletons, and more than 20% rests with the top ten. Sequenced input: blood. Receptors were obtained from a human donor in good health.

Concerning this clonotype: Germline and junction disagree at one end, which may indicate a read error. The rearrangement uses TRBV10-3 and TRBJ2-1, with D possibly matching TRBD2 (5 bases). The CDR3 is 13 amino acids. In germline, CDR1 is ENHRY, CDR2 SYGVKD. The CDR3 DNA sequence: TGTGCCGTCAGTGAGCTTGGGGAGAATGAGCAGTTCTTC. Protein product: CAVSELGENEQFF.

This clonotype was seen more than once but under ten times. The gene calls are TRBV12-5 and TRBJ1-2; tentative D call: TRBD1 (6 bases). Trimming stripped 1 base from V and 1 base from J, with 16 bases between. Germline lookup yields CDR1 LGHNT and CDR2 FRNRAP. This CDR3 comprises 17 residues. This CDR3 is CASGLDNRDTRNYGYTF. In nucleotides, the CDR3 is TGTGCTAGTGGTTTGGACAACCGGGACACCCGTAACTATGGCTACACCTTC.

This clonotype was picked up a small number of times. J is TRBJ2-4 and V is TRBV4-1; TRBD2 matches at 7 bases. The CDR3 is made up of 19 amino acids. Per germline, CDR1 MGHRA and CDR2 YSYEKL. V lost 3 bases and J lost 0; bases outside the gene matches: 14. CDR3 sequence (DNA): TGCGCCAGCAGCCACCTGGGGATAATGGGGGGGGTAGCCAAAAACATTCAGTACTTC. Amino acids: CASSHLGIMGGVAKNIQYF.

The V gene is TRBV15, the J gene TRBJ1-6; D possibly corresponds to TRBD1 (5 bases). The CDR3 is made up of 13 amino acids. The germline V gene has CDR1 LNHNV and CDR2 YYDKDF (reference sequence). The V end was cut by 0 bases, the J end by 11 bases, with 8 bases between. Written as DNA, the CDR3 is TGTGCCACCAGCAGAGATGGGGGGGCACCCCTCCACTTT. Translated, it gives CATSRDGGAPLHF.

The rearrangement links TRBV7-8 to TRBJ2-3; TRBD2 agrees at 14 bases. Germline values: CDR1 SGHVS, CDR2 FQNEAQ. The junction had 8 bases not matched to a gene; V was cut back by 1 base and J by 2 bases. CDR3 length: 19 amino acids. DNA for the CDR3: TGTGCCAGCAGCTTAGAAGGGGGACTAGCGGGGGAGTTCACAGATACGCAGTATTTT. This codes for CASSLEGGLAGEFTDTQYF. Together with reference TRBV7-8 and TRBJ2-3, the CDR3 gives the full variable domain: GAGVSQSPRYKVAKRGQDVALRCDPISGHVSLFWYQQALGQGPEFLTYFQNEAQLDKSGLPSDRFFAERPEGSVSTLKIQRTQQEDSAVYLCASSLEGGLAGEFTDTQYFGPGTRLTVL.

The V gene is TRBV10-3, the J gene TRBJ2-3, with no clear D. Per germline, CDR1 ENHRY and CDR2 SYGVKD. Trimming shortened V by 5 bases and J by 2 bases, and 17 bases separated the two germline ends. This CDR3 has 16 residues. The CDR3 DNA sequence: TGTGCCATCAGTACACGCTATGGATCCACCACAGATACGCAGTATTTT. Translation gives CAISTRYGSTTDTQYF.

There are many counts of this clonotype. The chain has TRBV7-9 and TRBJ2-3; possible D gene TRBD2, 6 bases. The germline V and J ends were trimmed by 3 bases and 5 bases, with 12 bases remaining between them. The CDR3 covers 14 residues. The germline V gene has CDR1 SEHNR and CDR2 FQNEAQ (reference sequence). The CDR3 nucleotides are TGTGCCAGCAGCTTCCAGGGAGGAGGAGATACGCAGTATTTT. Its translation is CASSFQGGGDTQYF.

Turning to this clonotype: Being one base from a much bigger clone, this may be a read error. V gene TRBV5-1 combines with J gene TRBJ2-6; D tentatively fits TRBD1 or TRBD2 (5 bases each). The CDR3 sequence is 14 residues long. Germline CDR1 and CDR2: SGHRS and YFSETQ. CDR3 residues: CACSRDGPSNVLTF. CDR3 in DNA: TGCGCCTGCAGCCGGGACGGTCCTTCTAACGTCCTGACTTTC.

The rearrangement links TRBV15 to TRBJ2-4; D not resolved. The CDR3 has 14 amino acids. Germline values: CDR1 LNHNV, CDR2 YYDKDF (reference sequence). The V end was cut by 5 bases, the J end by 6 bases, with 14 bases between. CDR3 region: CATSGRTDRNIQYF. For the CDR3, the DNA is TGTGCCACCAGCGGAAGGACCGATCGAAACATTCAGTACTTC.